The sequence of this T cell receptor (beta chain) was determined in a study of regulatory T cells in long-lasting Graves disease. Described time point: persistent/refractory GD, antithyroid drugs over 5 years with positive TRAb. TCR sequences were obtained from RNA taken from PBMCs. Construction of TCR beta libraries relied on iRepertoire HTBI primers and on Arm-PCR targeting CDR3 regions. TCRdb passed the multiplex PCR reads through MiXCR, listing each CDR3 protein once. The table includes about 290,000 distinct CDR3 sequences, 22% detected once. This clonotype originated in a female donor with Graves disease. This sample comprised peripheral blood mononuclear cells (PBMCs), obtained when the disease was refractory, from a patient treated with antithyroid drugs.

The CDR3 loop reads CASSSLGAMNTGELFF. CDR3 DNA: TGTGCCAGCAGTTCCCTGGGAGCTATGAACACCGGGGAGCTGTTTTTT. The chain couples TRBV7-9 to TRBJ2-2; weak D call: TRBD2 (5 bases). This CDR3 is built from 16 residues. Germline V gene data show CDR1 as SEHNR and CDR2 as FQNEAQ (reference sequence). Trimming cost V 6 bases and J 1 base, with 15 bases left between them.